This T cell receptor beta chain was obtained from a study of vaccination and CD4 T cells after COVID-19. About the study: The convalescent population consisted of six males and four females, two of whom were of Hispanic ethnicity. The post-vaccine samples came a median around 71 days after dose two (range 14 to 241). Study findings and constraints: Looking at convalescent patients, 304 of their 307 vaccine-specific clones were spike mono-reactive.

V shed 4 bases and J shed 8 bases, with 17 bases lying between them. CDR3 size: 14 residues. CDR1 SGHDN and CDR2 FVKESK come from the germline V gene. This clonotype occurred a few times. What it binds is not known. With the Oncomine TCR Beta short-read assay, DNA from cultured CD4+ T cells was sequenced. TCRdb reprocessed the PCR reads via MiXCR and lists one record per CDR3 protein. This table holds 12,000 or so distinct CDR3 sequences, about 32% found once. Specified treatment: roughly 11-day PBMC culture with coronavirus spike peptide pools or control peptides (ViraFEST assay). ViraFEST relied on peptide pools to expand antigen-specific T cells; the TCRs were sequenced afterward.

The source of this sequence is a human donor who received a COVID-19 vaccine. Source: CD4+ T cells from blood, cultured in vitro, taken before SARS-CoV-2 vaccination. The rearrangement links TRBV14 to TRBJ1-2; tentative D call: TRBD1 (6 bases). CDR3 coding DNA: TGTGCCAGCAGCCCGGTGAGGGGGGCGAGAGGCTACACCTTC. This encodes CASSPVRGARGYTF.